This T cell receptor beta chain stems from a study of molecular identifiers for immune sequencing clone quantification. This clonotype has at least ten counts. TCRdb re-analysed the PCR reads in MiXCR, keeping a single row per CDR3 protein. The top ten hold more than 0.9% of the sample, which has about 40,000 distinct CDR3 sequences, roughly 21% seen once. Trimming removed 0 bases from V and 4 bases from J, with 9 bases in between. Germline assignment: CDR1 SGHNT and CDR2 YYREEE (reference sequence). The CDR3 is 14 residues long. The clonotype was recovered from a human donor in good health. Some libraries in this study had Jurkat cell RNA spiked in. Specimen: naive CD8+ T cells from blood, with Jurkat cell RNA spiked in. Documented subset: FACS-sorted CD8+CD4-CCR7+CD45RA+ naive T cells. This chain links TRBV5-4 with TRBJ2-3; D may be TRBD2 (6 bases). The CDR3 DNA is TGTGCCAGCAGCTTGGGAACTAGCCCAGATACGCAGTATTTT. Its protein is CASSLGTSPDTQYF.